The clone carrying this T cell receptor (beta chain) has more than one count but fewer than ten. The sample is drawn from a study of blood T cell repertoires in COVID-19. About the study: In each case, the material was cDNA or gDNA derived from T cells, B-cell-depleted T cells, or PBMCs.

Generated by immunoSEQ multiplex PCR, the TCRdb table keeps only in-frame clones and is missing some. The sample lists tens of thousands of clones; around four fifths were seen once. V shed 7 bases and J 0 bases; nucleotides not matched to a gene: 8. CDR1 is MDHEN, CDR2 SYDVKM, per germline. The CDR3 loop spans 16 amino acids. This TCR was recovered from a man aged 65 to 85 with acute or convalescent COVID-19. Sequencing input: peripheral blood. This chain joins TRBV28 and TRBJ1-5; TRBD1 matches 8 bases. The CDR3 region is CASTLDRGDSNQPQHF. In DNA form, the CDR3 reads TGTGCCAGCACCCTAGACAGGGGCGATAGCAATCAGCCCCAGCATTTT.